A single sample gave rise to the 6 T cell receptor beta chains below, sequenced in a study of blood T cell repertoires in COVID-19. Some clones are missing from TCRdb's copy, which holds only in-frame ones; the method was immunoSEQ multiplex PCR. The profile shows tens of thousands of clones, over 75% of them singletons. The sample consisted of peripheral blood. The receptors originated from a man between 50 and 59 years old with active COVID-19.

The J gene is TRBJ2-3, the V gene TRBV4-3; 13 bases align to TRBD2. The V gene's germline CDR1 is LGHNA and CDR2 YSLEER. This CDR3 comprises 16 residues. V dropped 1 base and J dropped 5; count of bases not matched to a gene: 3. CDR3 nucleotide sequence: TGCGCCAGCAGCCAAGGGGGACTAGCGGGGATAGATACGCAGTATTTT. Its translation is CASSQGGLAGIDTQYF.

The table lists this clone with a count of one. The V and J genes are TRBV28 and TRBJ1-1, with 9 bases identical to TRBD1. The CDR3 is made up of 15 amino acids. Trimming cost V 6 bases and J 5 bases; bases outside gene matches: 10. CDR1 is MDHEN and CDR2 is SYDVKM in the germline V gene. CDR3 loop: CASRSSQGALTEAFF. CDR3 DNA sequence: TGTGCCAGCAGGAGTTCACAGGGGGCATTGACTGAAGCTTTCTTT.

The V call is TRBV4-1, the J call TRBJ2-3; 13 bases fit TRBD2. Germline V gene sequence: CDR1 MGHRA, CDR2 YSYEKL. The V gene end was trimmed by 4 bases and the J gene end by 2 bases; junction bases not matched to a gene: 6. The CDR3 has 17 residues. The CDR3 protein is CASSLKGTSGDTDTQYF. For the CDR3, the DNA is TGCGCCAGCAGCCTTAAAGGGACTAGCGGGGACACAGATACGCAGTATTTT.

The chain is built from TRBV19 and TRBJ1-2; unclear D gene. V shed 1 base and J shed 0 bases, with 12 bases lying between them. Germline CDR1 reads LNHDA; CDR2 reads SQIVND (reference sequence). The CDR3 consists of 16 residues. CDR3 region: CASSIGVGTANYGYTF. The CDR3 bases are TGTGCCAGTAGTATAGGGGTTGGCACAGCTAACTATGGCTACACCTTC.

The V call is TRBV27, the J call TRBJ2-1; possibly TRBD2 for D (5 bases). Looked up from germline, CDR1 is MNHEY and CDR2 is SMNVEV (reference sequence). The V and J ends lost 2 bases and 0 bases respectively, with 8 bases between them. The CDR3 runs 15 residues. The CDR3 spells CASSLGGSSYNEQFF. As DNA, the CDR3 is TGTGCCAGCAGTTTAGGTGGGAGCTCCTACAATGAGCAGTTCTTC.

Here the CDR3 DNA reads TGTGCCAGCACCCCAGACAGGGGACCCTCCTACGAGCAGTACTTC. It is translated as CASTPDRGPSYEQYF. This rearrangement joins TRBV6-6 to TRBJ2-7, with 8 bases aligning to TRBD1. The V gene's germline CDR1 is MNHNY and CDR2 SVGAGI (reference sequence). The CDR3 has 15 amino acids. With 7 bases clipped from V and 0 bases from J, the junction kept 8 bases outside the gene matches.